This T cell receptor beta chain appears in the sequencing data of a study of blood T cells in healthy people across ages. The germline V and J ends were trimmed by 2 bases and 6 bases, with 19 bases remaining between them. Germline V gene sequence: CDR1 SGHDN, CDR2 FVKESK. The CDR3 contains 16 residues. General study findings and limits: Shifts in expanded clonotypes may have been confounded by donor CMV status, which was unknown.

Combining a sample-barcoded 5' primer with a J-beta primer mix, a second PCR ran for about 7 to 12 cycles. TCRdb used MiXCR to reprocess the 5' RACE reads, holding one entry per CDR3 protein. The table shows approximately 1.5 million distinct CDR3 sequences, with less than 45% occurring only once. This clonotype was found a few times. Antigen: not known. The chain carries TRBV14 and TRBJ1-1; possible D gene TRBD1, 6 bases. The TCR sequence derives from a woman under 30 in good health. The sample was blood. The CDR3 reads CASSQMQGIGPSEAFF. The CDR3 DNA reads TGTGCCAGCAGCCAAATGCAGGGGATAGGTCCCTCTGAAGCTTTCTTT. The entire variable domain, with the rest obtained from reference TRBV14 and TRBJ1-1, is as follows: EAGVTQFPSHSVIEKGQTVTLRCDPISGHDNLYWYRRVMGKEIKFLLHFVKESKQDESGMPNNRFLAERTGGTYSTLKVQPAELEDSGVYFCASSQMQGIGPSEAFFGQGTRLTVV.